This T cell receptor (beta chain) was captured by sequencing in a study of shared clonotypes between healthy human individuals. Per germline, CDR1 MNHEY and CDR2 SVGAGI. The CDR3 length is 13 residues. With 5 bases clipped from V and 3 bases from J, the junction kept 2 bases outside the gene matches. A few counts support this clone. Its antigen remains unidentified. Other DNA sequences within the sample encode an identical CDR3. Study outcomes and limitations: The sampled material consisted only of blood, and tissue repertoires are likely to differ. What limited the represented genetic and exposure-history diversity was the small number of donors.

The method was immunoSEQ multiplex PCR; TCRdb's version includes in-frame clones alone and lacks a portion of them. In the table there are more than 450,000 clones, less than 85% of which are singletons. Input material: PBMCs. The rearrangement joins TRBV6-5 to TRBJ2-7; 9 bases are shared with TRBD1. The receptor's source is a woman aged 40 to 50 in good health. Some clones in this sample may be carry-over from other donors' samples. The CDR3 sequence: CASSLGQGYEQYF. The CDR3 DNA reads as TGTGCCAGCAGTCTGGGACAGGGCTACGAGCAGTACTTC.